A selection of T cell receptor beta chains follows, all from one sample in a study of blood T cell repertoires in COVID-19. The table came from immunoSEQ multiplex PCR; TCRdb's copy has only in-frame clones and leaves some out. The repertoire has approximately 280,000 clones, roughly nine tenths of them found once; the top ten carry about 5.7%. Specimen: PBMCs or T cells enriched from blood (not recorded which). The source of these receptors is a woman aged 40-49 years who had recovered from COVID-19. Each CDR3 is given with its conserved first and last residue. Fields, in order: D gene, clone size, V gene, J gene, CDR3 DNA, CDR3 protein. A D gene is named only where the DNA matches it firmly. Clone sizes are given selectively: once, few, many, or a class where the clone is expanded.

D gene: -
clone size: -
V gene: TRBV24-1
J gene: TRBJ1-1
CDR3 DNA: TGTGCCACCAGTTTTAGTCGCGAATTGAACACTGAAGCTTTCTTT
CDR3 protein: CATSFSRELNTEAFF

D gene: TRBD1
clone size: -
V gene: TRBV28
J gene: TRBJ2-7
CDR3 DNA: TGTGCCAGCAGTCAAACGGGACAGGGGGCCTTCGTGGAGTACTTC
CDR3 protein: CASSQTGQGAFVEYF

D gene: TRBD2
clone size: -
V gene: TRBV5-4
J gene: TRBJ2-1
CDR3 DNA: TGTGCCAGCAGCTTGGTCGGGCGGGAGGGCCAGAATGAGCAGTTCTTC
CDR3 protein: CASSLVGREGQNEQFF

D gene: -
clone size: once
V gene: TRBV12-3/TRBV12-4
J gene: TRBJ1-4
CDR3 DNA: TGTGCCAGCAGTTTCGGGAATGAAAAACTGTTTTTT
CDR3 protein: CASSFGNEKLFF

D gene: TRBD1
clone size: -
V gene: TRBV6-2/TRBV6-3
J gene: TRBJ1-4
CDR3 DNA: TGTGCCAGCAGTTCTTCCCGGGACAGGAAACTGTTTTTT
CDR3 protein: CASSSSRDRKLFF

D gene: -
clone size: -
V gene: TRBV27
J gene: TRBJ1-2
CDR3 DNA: TGTGCCAGCAGTATACTCAGGGGCTCTTTGGATGGCTACACCTTC
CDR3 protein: CASSILRGSLDGYTF

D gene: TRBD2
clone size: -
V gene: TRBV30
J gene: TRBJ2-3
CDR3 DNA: TGTGCCTGGAGTGCACTAGCGGGGGTTGCAGATACGCAGTATTTT
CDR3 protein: CAWSALAGVADTQYF

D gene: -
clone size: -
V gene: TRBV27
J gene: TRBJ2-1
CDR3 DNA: TGTGCCAGCAGTTTGGGCGGAGGAAGCTCCTACAATGAGCAGTTCTTC
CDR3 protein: CASSLGGGSSYNEQFF

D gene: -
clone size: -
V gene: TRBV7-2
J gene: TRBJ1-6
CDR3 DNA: TGTGCCAGCAGCCGTGCTAAACAGGGTTGGTCACCCCTCCACTTT
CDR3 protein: CASSRAKQGWSPLHF

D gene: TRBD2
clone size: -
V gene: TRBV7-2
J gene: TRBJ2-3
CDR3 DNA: TGTGCCAGCAGCCTAGGTGGGACTAGCGGTCCGCAAGATACGCAGTATTTT
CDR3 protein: CASSLGGTSGPQDTQYF

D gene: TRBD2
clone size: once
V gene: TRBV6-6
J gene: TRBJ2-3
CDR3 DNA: TGTGCCAGCCGGGGGGGGGCAGATACGCAGTATTTT
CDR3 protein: CASRGGADTQYF

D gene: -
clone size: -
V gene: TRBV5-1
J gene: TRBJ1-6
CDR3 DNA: TGCGCCAGCAGCCTGCGAACAGGGTTCAGCAATTCACCCCTCCACTTT
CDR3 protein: CASSLRTGFSNSPLHF

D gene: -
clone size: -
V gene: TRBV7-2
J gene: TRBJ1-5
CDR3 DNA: TGTGCCAGCAGCTTAGCGGGCACCAAGCCCCAGCATTTT
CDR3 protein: CASSLAGTKPQHF

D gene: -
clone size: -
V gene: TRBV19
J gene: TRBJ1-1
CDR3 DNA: TGTGCCAGTAGCCCGATGAGTTACGCTGAAGCTTTCTTT
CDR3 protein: CASSPMSYAEAFF

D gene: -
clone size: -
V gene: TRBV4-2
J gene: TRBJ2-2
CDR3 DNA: TGTGCCAGCAGCCAAGATCCCGACACCGGGGAGCTGTTTTTT
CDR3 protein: CASSQDPDTGELFF

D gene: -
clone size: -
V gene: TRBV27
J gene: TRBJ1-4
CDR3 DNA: TGTGCCAGCAGTTTATACAGCGTGGGGGCGGTAGGCGAAAAACTGTTTTTT
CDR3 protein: CASSLYSVGAVGEKLFF

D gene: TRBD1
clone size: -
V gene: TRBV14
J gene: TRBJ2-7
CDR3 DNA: TGTGCCAGCAGCCCGACAGGGAACGAGCAGTACTTC
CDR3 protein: CASSPTGNEQYF

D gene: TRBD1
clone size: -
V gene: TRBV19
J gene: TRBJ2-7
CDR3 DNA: TGTGCCAGTAGTAGACAGGGGAGCGACTACGAGCAGTACTTC
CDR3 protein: CASSRQGSDYEQYF

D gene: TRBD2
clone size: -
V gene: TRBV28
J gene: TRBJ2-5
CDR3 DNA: TGTGCCAGCAGTTTTAGCGGGAGGACACAAGAGACCCAGTACTTC
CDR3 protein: CASSFSGRTQETQYF

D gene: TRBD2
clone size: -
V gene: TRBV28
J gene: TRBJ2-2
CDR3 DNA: TGTGCCAGCAGTTTCCGAGCGGGAGTAAACGGGGAGCTGTTTTTT
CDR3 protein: CASSFRAGVNGELFF

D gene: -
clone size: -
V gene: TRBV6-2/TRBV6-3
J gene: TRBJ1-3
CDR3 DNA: TGTGCCAGCAGTCCGATGATTGACAGAGGAAACACCATATATTTT
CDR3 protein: CASSPMIDRGNTIYF

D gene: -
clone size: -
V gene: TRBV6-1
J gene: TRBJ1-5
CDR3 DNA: TGTGCCAGCAGCGAAGCGAGAGCTTACAATCAGCCCCAGCATTTT
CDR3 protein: CASSEARAYNQPQHF

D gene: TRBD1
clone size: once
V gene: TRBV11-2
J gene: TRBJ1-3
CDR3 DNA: TGTGCCAGCAGCTCCCAACAGGGGGTCGGAAACACCATATATTTT
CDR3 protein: CASSSQQGVGNTIYF

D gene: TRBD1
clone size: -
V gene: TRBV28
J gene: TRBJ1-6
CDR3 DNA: TGTGCCAGCTACCCAGGGGGCGCGATTAATTCACCCCTCCACTTT
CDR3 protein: CASYPGGAINSPLHF

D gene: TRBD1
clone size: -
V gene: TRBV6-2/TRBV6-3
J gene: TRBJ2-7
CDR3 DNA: TGTGCCAGCAGCCGGGACAGGGCCTCCTACGAGCAGTACTTC
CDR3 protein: CASSRDRASYEQYF

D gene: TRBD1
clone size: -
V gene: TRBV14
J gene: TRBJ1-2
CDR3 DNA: TGTGCCAGCAGCCCTCCGGGACAGGGTTATGGCTACACCTTC
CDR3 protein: CASSPPGQGYGYTF

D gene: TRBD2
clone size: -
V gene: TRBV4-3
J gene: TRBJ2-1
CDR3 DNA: TGCGCCAGCAGCCAAAGGGGGACTAGCGGTAACAATGAGCAGTTCTTC
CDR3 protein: CASSQRGTSGNNEQFF

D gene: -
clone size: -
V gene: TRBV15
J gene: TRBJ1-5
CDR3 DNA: TGTGCCACCAGCAGGGGGCGGTACCTAATAAGCAATCAGCCCCAGCATTTT
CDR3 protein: CATSRGRYLISNQPQHF

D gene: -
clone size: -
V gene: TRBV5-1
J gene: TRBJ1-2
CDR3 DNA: TGCGCCAGCAGCTTACGGGGTCAACGTATAGATGGCTACACCTTC
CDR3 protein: CASSLRGQRIDGYTF

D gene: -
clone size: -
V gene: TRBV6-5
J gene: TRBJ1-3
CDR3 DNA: TGTGCCAGCGGATTAACAGGGATCTCTGGAAACACCATATATTTT
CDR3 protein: CASGLTGISGNTIYF

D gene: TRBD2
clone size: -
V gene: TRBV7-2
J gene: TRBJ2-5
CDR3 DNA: TGTGCCAGCAGCTTAGACGGGACTAGAGGGGAGACCCAGTACTTC
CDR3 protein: CASSLDGTRGETQYF

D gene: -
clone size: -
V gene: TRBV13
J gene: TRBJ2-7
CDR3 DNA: TGTGCCAGCAGCTTGGGCGACAGCCTCTACGAGCAGTACTTC
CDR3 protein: CASSLGDSLYEQYF

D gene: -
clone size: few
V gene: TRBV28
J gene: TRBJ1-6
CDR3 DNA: TGTGCCAGCACCCAGAACGTTTCACCCCTCCACTTT
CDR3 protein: CASTQNVSPLHF

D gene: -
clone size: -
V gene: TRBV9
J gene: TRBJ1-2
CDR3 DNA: TGTGCCAGCAACCCAACAGGGAGGGATGGCTACACCTTC
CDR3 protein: CASNPTGRDGYTF

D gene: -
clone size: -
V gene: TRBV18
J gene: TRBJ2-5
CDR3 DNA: TGTGCCAGCTCACCAAATTGGCACCAAGAGACCCAGTACTTC
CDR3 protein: CASSPNWHQETQYF

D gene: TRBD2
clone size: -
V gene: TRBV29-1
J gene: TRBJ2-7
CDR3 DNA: TGCAGCGTCATAGCCACCGGGACTAGGCTGGGCGAGCAGTACTTC
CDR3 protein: CSVIATGTRLGEQYF

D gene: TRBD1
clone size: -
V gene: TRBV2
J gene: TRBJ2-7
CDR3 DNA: TGTGCCAGCAGCCGAGACAGGGGTGGAGACGAGCAGTACTTC
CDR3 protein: CASSRDRGGDEQYF